This T cell receptor (beta chain) stems from a study of T cell changes during pregnancy in multiple sclerosis (dated by TCRdb to about 2019). Regarding the research as a whole: The study examined how the T cell repertoire changed over the course of pregnancy in women with multiple sclerosis.

As regards this clone: What this receptor recognizes is not known. No base-level quality is on record; no much larger clone is a single base apart.

Taken from cysteine to phenylalanine, the CDR3 has 17 residues. Just the 51-base CDR3 DNA is kept, in frame starting at base 1. V drops 0 bases and J drops 2 bases, leaving 11 bases in between. CDR1 and CDR2 were assigned from the germline V gene as SGHDN and FVKESK. The library was built by means of the immunoSEQ multiplex PCR assay. What TCRdb holds here is the immuneACCESS table cut down to in-frame rearrangements. Part of the clones is not present; checked against another copy, under half of the missing clones reflect an unresolved V gene, and the others are unexplained. A total of 55,000 to 85,000 clones appear in this sample, approximately 94% of them only once. About 0.61% of the sample is in the top ten clones.

The sequence came from a female donor with multiple sclerosis, enrolled in a pregnancy study. The source was peripheral blood, collected in the third trimester of pregnancy. Rearrangement joined TRBV14 to TRBJ2-6; a tentative D call is TRBD2 (6 bases match). The DNA sequence reads TGTGCCAGCAGCCAAGATAGAAGGAGGGCTGGGGCCAACGTCCTGACTTTC. It codes for CASSQDRRRAGANVLTF.